This entry is about one TCR beta chain. This entry is derived from a study of blood T cell repertoires in COVID-19. V dropped 1 base and J dropped 0; count of bases not matched to a gene: 1. The CDR3 is 15 residues long. The germline CDR1 and CDR2 sequences are SGHAT and FQDESV (reference sequence). The table came from immunoSEQ multiplex PCR; TCRdb's copy has only in-frame clones and leaves some out. The data hold under 200,000 clones, with about 80% observed a single time. The chain links TRBV11-1 to TRBJ2-7, with 9 bases aligning to TRBD2. This receptor was obtained from a human donor in a cohort sampled during active COVID-19. The source material was peripheral blood. CDR3 sequence (DNA): TGTGCCAGCAGCTTAGAGACTAGCGGCTCCTACGAGCAGTACTTC. Encoded protein: CASSLETSGSYEQYF.